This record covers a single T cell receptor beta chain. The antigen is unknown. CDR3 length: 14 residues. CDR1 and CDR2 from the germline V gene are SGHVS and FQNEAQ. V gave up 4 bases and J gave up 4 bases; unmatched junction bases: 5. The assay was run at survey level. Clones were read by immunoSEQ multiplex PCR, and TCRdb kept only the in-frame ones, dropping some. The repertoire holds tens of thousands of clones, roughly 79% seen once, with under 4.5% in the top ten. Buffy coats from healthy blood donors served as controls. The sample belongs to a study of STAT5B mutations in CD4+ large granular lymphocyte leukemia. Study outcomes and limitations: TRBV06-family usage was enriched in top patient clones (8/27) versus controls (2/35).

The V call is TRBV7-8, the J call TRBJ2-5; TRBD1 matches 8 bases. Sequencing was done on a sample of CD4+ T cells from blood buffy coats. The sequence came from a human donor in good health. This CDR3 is CASSSGTGLETQYF. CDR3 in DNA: TGTGCCAGCAGCTCCGGGACAGGTCTAGAGACCCAGTACTTC.